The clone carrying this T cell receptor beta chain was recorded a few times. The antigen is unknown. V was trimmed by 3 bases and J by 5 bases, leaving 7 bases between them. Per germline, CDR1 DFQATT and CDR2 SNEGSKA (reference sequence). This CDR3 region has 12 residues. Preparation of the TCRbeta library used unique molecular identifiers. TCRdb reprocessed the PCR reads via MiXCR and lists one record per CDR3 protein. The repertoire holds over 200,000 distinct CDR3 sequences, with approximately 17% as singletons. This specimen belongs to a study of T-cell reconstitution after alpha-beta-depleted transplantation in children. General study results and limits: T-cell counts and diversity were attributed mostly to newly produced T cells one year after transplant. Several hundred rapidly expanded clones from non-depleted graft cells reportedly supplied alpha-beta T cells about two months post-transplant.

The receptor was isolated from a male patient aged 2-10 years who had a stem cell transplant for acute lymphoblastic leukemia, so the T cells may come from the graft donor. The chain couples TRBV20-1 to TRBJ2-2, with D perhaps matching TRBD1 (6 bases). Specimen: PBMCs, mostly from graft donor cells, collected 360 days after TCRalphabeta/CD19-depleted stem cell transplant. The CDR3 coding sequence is TGCAGTGCTAGGGGGGCAACCGGGGAGCTGTTTTTT. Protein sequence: CSARGATGELFF.